These 12 T cell receptor beta chains originate from one sample sequenced in a study of patients and donors after allogeneic stem cell transplantation (dated by TCRdb to the early 2020s). The library came from RT-PCR. Sequencing took place on a NextSeq 550. TCRdb reprocessed the public reads (quality trimming at Q25 with fastp, clone calling with MiXCR) and kept in-frame beta chains. When rows share a CDR3 protein, they turn into one entry using the most common DNA and genes. The sample table contains some 150,000 distinct CDR3 sequences; only one count was recorded for roughly two fifths of them. The ten largest clones capture 40% to 55% of the sample. Specimen: blood, either unsorted or a sorted T cell fraction (not recorded which). These TCRs come from a human donor who was either an allogeneic HSCT recipient or a stem cell or donor lymphocyte infusion donor (not recorded which). It is not recorded whose cells these are; they may come from a transplant donor.

The chain has TRBV3-1 and TRBJ1-1; tentatively, D is TRBD1 (5 bases). Trimming removed 1 base from V and 0 bases from J, with 12 bases in between. Germline assignment: CDR1 LGHDT and CDR2 YNNKEL (reference sequence). There are 16 residues in the CDR3. CDR3 protein: CASSQVPGLLNTEAFF. The CDR3 coding sequence is TGTGCCAGCAGCCAAGTCCCAGGGTTACTGAACACTGAAGCTTTCTTT. The whole variable domain, remainder taken from reference TRBV3-1 and TRBJ1-1, is DTAVSQTPKYLVTQMGNDKSIKCEQNLGHDTMYWYKQDSKKFLKIMFSYNNKELIINETVPNRFSPKSPDKAHLNLHINSLELGDSAVYFCASSQVPGLLNTEAFFGQGTRLTVV.

The chain recombines TRBV28 with TRBJ2-3, with 9 bases that match TRBD2. Per the germline V gene, CDR1 is MDHEN and CDR2 is SYDVKM. The V gene end was trimmed by 2 bases and the J gene end by 2 bases; junction bases not matched to a gene: 8. The CDR3 runs 17 residues. The DNA for the CDR3 is TGTGCCAGCAGTTTAATGCTAGCGGGGCCTACCACAGATACGCAGTATTTT. Its translation is CASSLMLAGPTTDTQYF. Together with reference TRBV28 and TRBJ2-3, the CDR3 gives the full variable domain: DVKVTQSSRYLVKRTGEKVFLECVQDMDHENMFWYRQDPGLGLRLIYFSYDVKMKEKGDIPEGYSVSREKKERFSLILESASTNQTSMYLCASSLMLAGPTTDTQYFGPGTRLTVL.

The chain carries TRBV5-5 and TRBJ2-5; 7 nucleotides align to TRBD1. The CDR3 loop spans 13 amino acids. Trimming took 3 bases from V and 6 from J; bases not matched to a gene: 5. Germline CDR1 and CDR2: SGHKS and YYEKEE (reference sequence). Here the CDR3 DNA reads TGTGCCAGCAGCTCTACAGGGGAACAGACCCAGTACTTC. Amino acid sequence: CASSSTGEQTQYF.

The chain is built from TRBV3-1 and TRBJ1-5; D call uncertain. With 0 bases removed from V and 7 bases from J, the gap between germline ends came to 19 bases. Germline CDR1 is LGHDT and CDR2 is YNNKEL (reference sequence). The CDR3 runs 17 residues. The chain's CDR3 is CASSQDGMAKGEQPQHF. DNA for the CDR3: TGTGCCAGCAGCCAAGATGGGATGGCCAAGGGAGAACAGCCCCAGCATTTT.

This clonotype showed up just a few times. The chain uses TRBV20-1 and TRBJ1-3; 10 bases agree with TRBD1. Trimming cost V 6 bases and J 0 bases; bases outside gene matches: 5. The CDR3 loop spans 15 amino acids. Germline V lookup: CDR1 DFQATT, CDR2 SNEGSKA (reference sequence). In DNA, the CDR3 is TGCAGTGCGACCGGACAGGGGGACTCTGGAAACACCATATATTTT. It is translated as CSATGQGDSGNTIYF.

This rearrangement joins TRBV12-3 or TRBV12-4 to TRBJ1-5, with D perhaps TRBD1 (5 bases). This CDR3 spans 13 amino acids. Trimming stripped 5 bases from V and 11 bases from J, with 16 bases between. The CDR3, as DNA: TGTGCCAGCAGTGGGGACCGGCCTGAGGCCCAGCATTTT. Its translation is CASSGDRPEAQHF.

The chain links TRBV6-2 or TRBV6-3 to TRBJ1-5; D is unclear. Germline CDR1 is MNHEY and CDR2 is SVGEGT. CDR3 size: 11 residues. The germline V and J ends were trimmed by 11 bases and 3 bases, with 8 bases remaining between them. The CDR3 DNA reads as TGTGCCTCAGGTGCCAATCAGCCCCAGCATTTT. Translating gives CASGANQPQHF.

The chain recombines TRBV12-3 or TRBV12-4 with TRBJ1-1; D gene unclear. The ends were cut back, 6 bases at V and 0 bases at J, with 29 bases in the middle. The CDR3 contains 20 residues. In nucleotides, the CDR3 is TGTGCCAGCAGCGGGTCTGGGCGCGGGTCCTCTTCGTTCATGAACACTGAAGCTTTCTTT. It codes for CASSGSGRGSSSFMNTEAFF.

The chain employs TRBV5-1 and TRBJ2-3; D may be TRBD1 or TRBD2 (5 bases each). The CDR3 is 15 amino acids. V lost 4 bases, J lost 0 bases, and 12 bases lay in between. CDR1 SGHRS and CDR2 YFSETQ come from the germline V gene. The CDR3 DNA reads TGCGCCAGCAGCCCCCGGGGACCAAGCACAGATACGCAGTATTTT. This sequence encodes CASSPRGPSTDTQYF.

This sequence joins TRBV12-3 or TRBV12-4 and TRBJ1-1; the D gene is possibly TRBD1 (5 bases). This CDR3 spans 12 amino acids. Trimming left V 3 bases short and J 6 bases short, with 8 bases between. CDR3 bases: TGTGCCAGCAGTTTTGGAGGGGCTGAAGCTTTCTTT. Amino acid sequence: CASSFGGAEAFF.

The V and J genes are TRBV7-2 and TRBJ1-1; D unresolved. This CDR3 is built from 12 residues. The germline gives CDR1 SGHTA, CDR2 FQGNSA. V was cut by 5 bases and J by 5 bases, with 9 bases left in between. The DNA for the CDR3 is TGTGCCAGCAGCAGCATACGAACTGAAGCTTTCTTT. It codes for CASSSIRTEAFF.

This rearrangement joins TRBV6-2 or TRBV6-3 to TRBJ2-1; D uncertain. Trimming removed 6 bases from V and 0 bases from J, with 12 bases in between. The V gene's germline CDR1 is MNHEY and CDR2 SVGEGT. This CDR3 has 15 residues. The CDR3 loop is CASRFRLSSYNEQFF. The CDR3 bases are TGTGCCAGCAGATTCCGACTTAGCTCCTACAATGAGCAGTTCTTC.